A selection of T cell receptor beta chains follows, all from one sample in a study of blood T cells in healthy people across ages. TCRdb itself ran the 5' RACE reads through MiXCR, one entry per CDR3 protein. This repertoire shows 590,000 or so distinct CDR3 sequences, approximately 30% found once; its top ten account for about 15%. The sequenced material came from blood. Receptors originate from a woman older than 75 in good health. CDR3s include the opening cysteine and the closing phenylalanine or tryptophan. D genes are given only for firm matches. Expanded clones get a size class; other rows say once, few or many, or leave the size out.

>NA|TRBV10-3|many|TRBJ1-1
TGTGCCATCAAGGCGACCAGGGACGGCACTGAAGCTTTCTTT
CAIKATRDGTEAFF
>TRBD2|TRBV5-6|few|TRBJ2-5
TGTGCCAGCAGCTTGGGACTAGCGGTCGAAGAGACCCAGTACTTC
CASSLGLAVEETQYF
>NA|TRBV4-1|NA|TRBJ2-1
TGCGCCAGCAGCCAAGGGGACAATAGGGCCAAAAACATTCGGTTCTTC
CASSQGDNRAKNIRFF
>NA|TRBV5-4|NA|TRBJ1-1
TGTGCCAGCAGCCCCTGGAACGGGTGCTTGAACACTGAAGCTTTCTTT
CASSPWNGCLNTEAFF
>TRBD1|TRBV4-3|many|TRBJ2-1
TGCGCCAGCAGCCAAGGGGTGGGACAGGGGGCGTGGAATGAGCAGTTCTTC
CASSQGVGQGAWNEQFF
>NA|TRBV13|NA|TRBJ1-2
NA
CASSLGENIQYFGAGTGEIGYTF
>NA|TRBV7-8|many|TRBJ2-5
TGTGCCAGCAGCCCCGGCGGGGGCAGTTATGAGACCCAGTACTTC
CASSPGGGSYETQYF
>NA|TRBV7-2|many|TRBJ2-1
TGTGCCAGCAGCCCGTCCCAAGCTCACAATGAGCAGTTCTTC
CASSPSQAHNEQFF
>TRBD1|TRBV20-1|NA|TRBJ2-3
TGCAGTGCTGGAAGACAGGGTGTAGGTGATACGCAGTATTTT
CSAGRQGVGDTQYF
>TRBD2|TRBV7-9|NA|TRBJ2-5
TGTGCCAGCAGCTTAGTGGGTAGCGGGGGATACAAAGAGACCCAGTACTTC
CASSLVGSGGYKETQYF
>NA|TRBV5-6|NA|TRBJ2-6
TGTGCCAGCAGATTGGATTCAGGGGGGCACTCTGGGGCCAACGTCCTGACTTTC
CASRLDSGGHSGANVLTF
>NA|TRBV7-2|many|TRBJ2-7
TGTGCCAGCAGCCCCTCTAGGCGTACCTACGAGCAGTACTTC
CASSPSRRTYEQYF
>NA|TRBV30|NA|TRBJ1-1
TGTGCCTGGAGGACAGTGAGTGTAGAAGCTTTCTTT
CAWRTVSVEAFF
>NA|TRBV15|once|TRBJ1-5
TGTGCCACCAGCAGAGCATTGTATCAGCCCCAGCATTTT
CATSRALYQPQHF
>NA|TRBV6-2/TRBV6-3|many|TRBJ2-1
TGTGCCAGCAGTTACTCGTCGACAGTATACAATGAGCAGTTCTTC
CASSYSSTVYNEQFF
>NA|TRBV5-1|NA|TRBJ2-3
TGCGCCAGCAGCTTGAACAGGGAGTCAGATACGCAGTATTTT
CASSLNRESDTQYF